This T cell receptor (beta chain) was sequenced in a study of T-cell memory formation after mild COVID-19. The CDR3 covers 14 residues. Germline assignment: CDR1 SQVTM and CDR2 ANQGSEA. V lost 4 bases and J lost 1, with 11 bases in between. TCRdb re-called the 5' RACE reads through MiXCR, storing one row per CDR3 protein. The sample has around 300,000 distinct CDR3 sequences, roughly an eighth seen once. This clonotype was found a few times. The rearrangement uses TRBV29-1 and TRBJ2-4, with D possibly TRBD1 on 6 matching bases. The TCR was taken from a man aged 18 to 29 who had mild COVID-19 (a few samples of this study predate the infection). Cell type and time point are not known. Material for sequencing was PBMCs or a T cell subset sorted from them (not recorded which). The CDR3 sequence is CSVASDRAKNIQYF. In DNA form, the CDR3 reads TGCAGCGTTGCTTCCGACAGGGCCAAAAACATTCAGTACTTC. The whole variable domain, remainder taken from reference TRBV29-1 and TRBJ2-4, is SAVISQKPSRDICQRGTSLTIQCQVDSQVTMMFWYRQQPGQSLTLIATANQGSEATYESGFVIDKFPISRPNLTFSTLTVSNMSPEDSSIYLCSVASDRAKNIQYFGAGTRLSVL.